This T cell receptor beta chain was identified during a study of T cells in Graves' hyperthyroidism and ophthalmopathy. The CDR3 has 15 residues. In germline, CDR1 is GTSNPN, CDR2 SVGIG (reference sequence). The V gene end was trimmed by 4 bases and the J gene end by 3 bases; junction bases not matched to a gene: 9. From RNA transcripts, TCR beta CDR3 regions were amplified. The HTBI primer set was used in a first-round RT-PCR of the TCR CDR3. TCRdb used MiXCR to reprocess the multiplex PCR reads, holding one entry per CDR3 protein. There are fewer than 350,000 distinct CDR3 sequences in the sample; roughly 13% occur only once, and around 8% lies in the top ten.

This chain connects TRBV30 to TRBJ1-2, with 9 bases identical to TRBD1. The clonotype originates from a woman between 40 and 55 years old with Graves' hyperthyroidism. The specimen was blood. Here the CDR3 reads CAWILEDRGDYGYTF. DNA for the CDR3: TGTGCCTGGATCCTCGAGGACAGGGGAGACTATGGCTACACCTTC.